What follows are 9 T cell receptor beta chains derived from one specimen sequenced in a study of T cells in Graves' hyperthyroidism and ophthalmopathy. Amplification yielded TCR beta CDR3 regions, with RNA transcripts as the source. HTBI primers drove first-round RT-PCR of the TCR CDR3. From the multiplex PCR reads, TCRdb called clonotypes with MiXCR, one entry per CDR3 protein. Of 450,000 to 500,000 distinct CDR3 sequences listed, about 22% are singletons. The specimen was blood. The source of these receptors is a woman in her 70s with Graves' ophthalmopathy.

This clonotype was observed a few times. This chain uses TRBV20-1 with TRBJ1-1, with D perhaps matching TRBD1 (5 bases). The V gene's germline CDR1 is DFQATT and CDR2 SNEGSKA (reference sequence). This CDR3 is 15 amino acids long. With 0 bases removed from V and 0 bases from J, the gap between germline ends came to 11 bases. The CDR3 sequence is CSARDYGGMNTEAFF. The DNA for the CDR3 is TGCAGTGCTAGAGATTACGGGGGGATGAACACTGAAGCTTTCTTT.

This chain joins TRBV6-1 and TRBJ2-1; the D call may be TRBD1 or TRBD2 (6 bases each). This CDR3 is built from 14 residues. V shed 7 bases and J shed 2 bases, with 12 bases lying between them. Germline V gene lookup returns CDR1 MNHNS and CDR2 SASEGT. The chain's CDR3 is CASIGGGPYNEQFF. The CDR3, as DNA: TGTGCCAGCATAGGGGGAGGCCCCTACAATGAGCAGTTCTTC.

This clonotype was seen repeatedly, ten times or more. V and J are TRBV11-2 and TRBJ2-3, with a possible D match to TRBD1 (5 bases). The germline V gene encodes CDR1 SGHAT and CDR2 FQNNGV. CDR3 length: 15 amino acids. Trimming cost V 5 bases and J 3 bases, with 15 bases left between them. For the CDR3, the DNA is TGTGCCAGCAGCCCAATTTCAGGGTGGACAGATACGCAGTATTTT. Translating it yields CASSPISGWTDTQYF.

With regard to this clonotype: This could be a read error, since a much larger clone is one nucleotide away. The chain couples TRBV2 to TRBJ2-2, with D possibly TRBD2 on 6 matching bases. The CDR3 is 16 amino acids. Germline V CDR1 and CDR2: SNHLY, FYNNEI. CDR3 coding DNA: TGTGCCAGCAGTTATGGCAGGCAAGCGAACACCGGGGGGCTGTTTTTT. Amino acid sequence: CASSYGRQANTGGLFF. The entire variable domain, with the rest obtained from reference TRBV2 and TRBJ2-2, is as follows: EPEVTQTPSHQVTQMGQEVILRCVPISNHLYFYWYRQILGQKVEFLVSFYNNEISEKSEIFDDQFSVERPDGSNFTLKIRSTKLEDSAMYFCASSYGRQANTGGLFFGEGSRLTVL.

This clonotype was recorded a few times. The chain has TRBV7-6 and TRBJ2-1; 9 bases agree with TRBD2. The germline V gene has CDR1 SGHVS and CDR2 FNYEAQ. CDR3 length: 16 residues. Losses at the gene ends were 6 bases for V and 4 bases for J; bases not matched to a gene: 10. The CDR3 bases are TGTGCCAGCAGTTTGCTCGGGACTAGCAGATACAATGAGCAGTTCTTC. Its translation is CASSLLGTSRYNEQFF.

There are many counts of this clonotype. The chain recombines TRBV20-1 with TRBJ2-1; tentative D call: TRBD2 (5 bases). This CDR3 region has 14 residues. Between the trimmed V and J ends, which lost 3 bases and 0 bases, there was a span of 9 bases. Germline assignment: CDR1 DFQATT and CDR2 SNEGSKA (reference sequence). CDR3 sequence: CSASQRSSYNEQFF. In DNA form, the CDR3 reads TGCAGTGCTAGTCAGCGGAGCTCCTACAATGAGCAGTTCTTC.

This clonotype was observed a handful of times. The J gene is TRBJ2-6, the V gene TRBV5-1; D is unresolved. The CDR3 spans 14 residues. V lost 4 bases and J lost 0, with 5 bases in between. Germline CDR1 SGHRS, CDR2 YFSETQ. CDR3 DNA: TGCGCCAGCAGCATAAACTCTGGGGCCAACGTCCTGACTTTC. It encodes CASSINSGANVLTF.

There are a few counts of this clonotype. The chain employs TRBV19 and TRBJ2-5; 8 bases line up with TRBD2. After removal of 3 bases from V and 3 bases from J, the junction contained 6 bases not matched to a gene. Germline V gene data show CDR1 as LNHDA and CDR2 as SQIVND (reference sequence). The CDR3 length is 15 residues. The CDR3 nucleotides read TGTGCCAGTAGTATCGCTAGCGGGCTGAAAGAGACCCAGTACTTC. Its translation is CASSIASGLKETQYF.

CDR3 protein: CASSLLNAQGAWAEAFF. The CDR3 nucleotides are TGTGCCAGCAGCTTATTAAATGCCCAGGGGGCTTGGGCTGAAGCTTTCTTT. This rearrangement joins TRBV7-2 to TRBJ1-1, with 8 bases lining up with TRBD1. Germline CDR1 and CDR2: SGHTA and FQGNSA. This CDR3 has 17 residues. Trimming took 2 bases from V and 6 from J; bases not matched to a gene: 14.